This T cell receptor beta chain was retrieved from a study of blood T cell repertoires in COVID-19. On the study more broadly: Spain, Italy and the United States supplied samples that represented acute and convalescent COVID-19. In each case, the material was cDNA or gDNA derived from T cells, B-cell-depleted T cells, or PBMCs.

This clone was found many times. Only in-frame clones appear in the TCRdb table, and some are missing; sequencing was by immunoSEQ multiplex PCR. There are roughly 160,000 clones in the sample; 65% to 85% occur only once, and under 13% lies in the top ten. Trimming took off 0 bases at V and 2 bases at J, with 9 bases between the two ends. From germline, CDR1 is SGHRS and CDR2 YFSETQ. This CDR3 spans 15 amino acids. Sequenced material: peripheral blood. This sequence joins TRBV5-1 and TRBJ1-5; D is unclear. This receptor was identified in a man in his 70s with active or convalescent COVID-19. CDR3 nucleotide sequence: TGCGCCAGCAGCTTGGACGGGGTAGGCAATCAGCCCCAGCATTTT. It encodes CASSLDGVGNQPQHF.